The T cell receptor beta chain described here comes from a study of shared clonotypes between healthy human individuals. Study-level results: Large depth notwithstanding, sorted-subset sequencing proved incomplete by rarefaction. On the whole, naive subsets had larger estimated richness than memory subsets had.

There are 15 residues in the CDR3. The V gene's germline CDR1 is SGHDT and CDR2 YYEEEE. J was trimmed by 4 bases and V by 4 bases; bases with no gene match: 7. Only in-frame clones appear in the TCRdb table, and some are missing; sequencing was by immunoSEQ multiplex PCR. The sample lists a few million clones; 85% to 95% were seen once. This clone appeared a single time. Its matching antigen is unknown. The sequencing sample was made of naive CD4+ T cells sorted from blood. Subset denoted: CD45RA+ positively selected. The chain links TRBV5-6 to TRBJ2-2, with 7 bases fitting TRBD1. This receptor was taken from a man in his late teens or twenties in good health. The CDR3 DNA reads TGTGCCAGCAGCAACAGGGGAGCCGGCACCGGGGAGCTGTTTTTT. Protein sequence: CASSNRGAGTGELFF.